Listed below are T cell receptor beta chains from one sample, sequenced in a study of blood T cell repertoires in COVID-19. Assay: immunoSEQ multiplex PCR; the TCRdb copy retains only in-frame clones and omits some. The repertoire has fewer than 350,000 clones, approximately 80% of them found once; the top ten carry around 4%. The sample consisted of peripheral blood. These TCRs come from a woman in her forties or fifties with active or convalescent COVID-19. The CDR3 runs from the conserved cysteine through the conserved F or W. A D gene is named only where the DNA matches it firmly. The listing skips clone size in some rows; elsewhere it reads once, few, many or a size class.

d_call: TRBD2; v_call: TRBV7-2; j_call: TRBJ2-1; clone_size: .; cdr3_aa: CASSLAGLAGGINEQFF; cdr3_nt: TGTGCCAGCAGCTTAGCGGGACTAGCGGGAGGAATAAATGAGCAGTTCTTC
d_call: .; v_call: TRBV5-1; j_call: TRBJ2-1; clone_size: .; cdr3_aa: CASSSGLWSYNEQFF; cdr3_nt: TGCGCCAGCAGCTCGGGTCTTTGGTCCTACAATGAGCAGTTCTTC
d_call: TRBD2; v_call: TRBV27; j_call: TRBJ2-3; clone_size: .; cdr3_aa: CASSPTRGSGGSTDTQYF; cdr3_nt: TGTGCCAGCAGTCCGACCCGGGGTAGCGGGGGTTCCACAGATACGCAGTATTTT
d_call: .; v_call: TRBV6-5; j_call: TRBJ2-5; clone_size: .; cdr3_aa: CASSYSTSKTQYF; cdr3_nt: TGTGCCAGCAGTTACTCCACTAGCAAGACCCAGTACTTC
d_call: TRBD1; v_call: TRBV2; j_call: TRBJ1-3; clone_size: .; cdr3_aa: CASSEGRQGAAPIYF; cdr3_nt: TGTGCCAGCAGTGAAGGTCGACAGGGGGCCGCCCCCATATATTTT
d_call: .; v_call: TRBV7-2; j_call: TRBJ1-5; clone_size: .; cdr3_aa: CASSLEAGQPQHF; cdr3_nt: TGTGCCAGCAGCTTAGAGGCGGGTCAGCCCCAGCATTTT
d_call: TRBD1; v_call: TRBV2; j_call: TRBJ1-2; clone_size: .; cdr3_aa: CASILTGSGYGYTF; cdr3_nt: TGTGCCAGCATCCTGACAGGGTCGGGGTATGGCTACACCTTC
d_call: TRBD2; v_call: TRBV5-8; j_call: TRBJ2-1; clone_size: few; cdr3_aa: CASSPLGLAGGGALYNEQFF; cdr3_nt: TGTGCCAGCAGCCCCTTGGGACTAGCGGGAGGCGGTGCCCTCTACAATGAGCAGTTCTTC
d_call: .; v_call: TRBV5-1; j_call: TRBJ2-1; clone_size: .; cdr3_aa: CASSPLGSRQFF; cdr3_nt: TGCGCCAGCAGCCCGCTAGGCAGCCGACAGTTCTTC
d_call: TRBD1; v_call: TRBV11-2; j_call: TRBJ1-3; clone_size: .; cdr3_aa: CASSFVRDSPGNTIYF; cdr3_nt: TGTGCCAGCAGCTTCGTACGGGACAGCCCTGGAAACACCATATATTTT
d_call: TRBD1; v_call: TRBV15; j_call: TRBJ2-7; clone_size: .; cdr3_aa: CATSRQGEPYEQYF; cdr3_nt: TGTGCCACCAGCAGACAGGGGGAACCCTACGAGCAGTACTTC